The text below deals with one T cell receptor (beta chain). This sample is part of a study of shared clonotypes between healthy human individuals. The V segment lost 4 bases and the J segment 5 bases; nucleotides outside the gene matches: 11. The CDR3 contains 17 residues. CDR1 is KGHSH and CDR2 is LQKENI in the germline V gene. Profiled with immunoSEQ multiplex PCR; TCRdb holds only in-frame clones, not every one. The sample includes approximately 350,000 clones, roughly 96% of them seen just once. This sequence joins TRBV18 and TRBJ2-1; TRBD1 aligns across 10 bases. Specimen: memory CD8+ T cells sorted from blood. Subset indicated: CD45RO+ cells pooled with CCR7-negative TemRA cells. This sequence originates from a young man in good health. In nucleotides, the CDR3 is TGTGCCAGCTCACTCCTCGTCCCGGGACAGGGGAACAATGAGCAGTTCTTC. Its translation is CASSLLVPGQGNNEQFF. The full variable domain, completed using reference TRBV18 and TRBJ2-1, is NAGVMQNPRHLVRRRGQEARLRCSPMKGHSHVYWYRQLPEEGLKFMVYLQKENIIDESGMPKERFSAEFPKEGPSILRIQQVVRGDSAAYFCASSLLVPGQGNNEQFFGPGTRLTVL.